This passage covers 7 T cell receptor beta chains from one sample sequenced in a study of metastatic and nonmetastatic thyroid tumors. TCRdb recomputed clones from the PCR reads via MiXCR. Here the sample spans around 20,000 clones, roughly a third being singletons. All patients reached thyroid surgery having received no treatment beforehand. What was sequenced was tumor tissue. The receptors come from a female donor with papillary thyroid cancer or a benign thyroid nodule (not recorded which). Some clones in this sample may be carry-over from other donors' samples.

This clone occurred a few times. The same CDR3 can be traced to other DNA sequences in this sample. This chain links TRBV6-1 with TRBJ1-2; D is perhaps TRBD1 (6 bases). Germline CDR1 MNHNS, CDR2 SASEGT. CDR3 length: 13 amino acids. Deletions cut 6 bases from V and 1 base from J, with 9 bases between. CDR3 loop: CASRTGFNYGYTF. The CDR3 nucleotides read TGTGCCAGCAGGACAGGTTTTAACTATGGCTACACCTTC.

The V call is TRBV20-1, the J call TRBJ2-2, with D perhaps matching TRBD2 (6 bases). CDR1 DFQATT and CDR2 SNEGSKA come from the germline V gene (reference sequence). This CDR3 is 16 amino acids long. The V end lost 2 bases, the J end lost 5 bases, and 18 bases lay between the germline ends. CDR3 DNA: TGCAGTGCTAGACTTCCCGTTGGGGGGAGTACCGGGGAGCTGTTTTTT. Translated: CSARLPVGGSTGELFF.

This clone was seen only a few times. The V call is TRBV11-2, the J call TRBJ1-2; TRBD1 agrees at 7 bases. This CDR3 region has 15 residues. V trimming: 3 bases; J trimming: 7 bases; junction bases outside the gene matches: 11. The germline V gene has CDR1 SGHAT and CDR2 FQNNGV. The CDR3 reads CASSFRDRSPPGYTF. DNA for the CDR3: TGTGCCAGCAGCTTCCGGGACAGATCTCCGCCTGGCTACACCTTC.

This clone appeared a few times. The V and J genes are TRBV24-1 and TRBJ2-1, with 8 bases fitting TRBD2. With V trimmed by 4 bases and J by 5 bases, 6 bases remained unmatched. Germline V CDR1 and CDR2: KGHDR, SFDVKD. CDR3 length: 15 residues. The CDR3 protein is CATSESGGRNNEQFF. CDR3 in DNA: TGTGCCACCAGTGAGAGCGGGGGCAGAAACAATGAGCAGTTCTTC.

J is TRBJ1-6 and V is TRBV28, with 7 bases aligning to TRBD1. The CDR3 consists of 15 residues. Unmatched junction bases numbered 16, after V lost 10 bases and J lost 10 bases. Germline CDR1 and CDR2: MDHEN and SYDVKM. CDR3 region: CATEPPGQLNSPLHF. DNA of the CDR3: TGTGCCACCGAACCCCCGGGACAGCTGAACTCACCCCTCCACTTT. The full variable domain, with the rest looked up from reference TRBV28 and TRBJ1-6, is DVKVTQSSRYLVKRTGEKVFLECVQDMDHENMFWYRQDPGLGLRLIYFSYDVKMKEKGDIPEGYSVSREKKERFSLILESASTNQTSMYLCATEPPGQLNSPLHFGNGTRLTVT.

The chain uses TRBV2 and TRBJ2-2, with 7 bases identical to TRBD1. The CDR3 sequence is 17 residues long. Trimming cost V 8 bases and J 4 bases; bases outside gene matches: 16. Germline lookup yields CDR1 SNHLY and CDR2 FYNNEI. CDR3: CASQQLGTVDSTGELFF. The CDR3 nucleotides read TGTGCCAGCCAGCAGTTGGGGACAGTGGACTCCACCGGGGAGCTGTTTTTT. Full variable domain (outside the CDR3, taken from reference TRBV2 and TRBJ2-2): EPEVTQTPSHQVTQMGQEVILRCVPISNHLYFYWYRQILGQKVEFLVSFYNNEISEKSEIFDDQFSVERPDGSNFTLKIRSTKLEDSAMYFCASQQLGTVDSTGELFFGEGSRLTVL.

This clone has just a few counts. V usage is TRBV5-1 and J usage is TRBJ2-7, with 9 bases matching TRBD1. The CDR3 length is 16 residues. Germline loops: CDR1 SGHRS, CDR2 YFSETQ. Trimming cost V 4 bases and J 0 bases; bases outside gene matches: 8. The CDR3 coding sequence is TGCGCCAGCAGCCCCTACCGACAGGGGGTCTCCTACGAGCAGTACTTC. Protein sequence: CASSPYRQGVSYEQYF.